This T cell receptor beta chain was recovered during a study of T cells after yellow fever vaccination. Study observations and caveats: The bulk population could contribute abundant contaminating clonotypes to FACS-sorted repertoires. On re-exposure, the response was weaker but peaked faster, at day 5 versus 15. Post-booster reappearance was seen for most primary-vaccination clones (96% CD4, around 88% CD8).

Researchers made TCR cDNA using 5'RACE template switching, and this step added a universal primer site and UMIs. One entry per CDR3 protein, called by TCRdb with MiXCR from the 5' RACE reads. Of about 400,000 distinct CDR3 sequences in the sample, roughly 10% are singletons; the top ten hold roughly 18%. V gave up 2 bases and J gave up 3 bases, with 10 bases separating them. Germline assignment: CDR1 SGHTA and CDR2 FQGNSA. The CDR3 length is 14 residues. With respect to this clonotype: What it binds is unknown.

Sequencing was performed on PBMCs, taken on the day of the first yellow fever vaccination. This sequence originates from a man between 18 and 35 years old who received the YFV17D yellow fever vaccine. The chain carries TRBV7-2 and TRBJ1-1, with D hard to call. CDR3 in DNA: TGTGCCAGCAGCTTATTATCAGAATACACTGAAGCTTTCTTT. Its translation is CASSLLSEYTEAFF.